These 30 T cell receptor beta chains came from one sample sequenced in a study of T cell responses to AZD1222 COVID-19 vaccine. The protocol was immunoSEQ multiplex PCR, while the TCRdb copy is restricted to in-frame clones and leaves out a portion. Among over 100,000 clones listed, roughly 86% were seen once. The material sequenced was peripheral blood, taken 28 days after the second dose of the MenACWY control vaccine. Every receptor here comes from an adult who received the MenACWY meningococcal vaccine as a control.

The chain uses TRBV3-1 (or the pseudogene TRBV3-2) and TRBJ2-7; 11 bases are a match to TRBD1. Germline CDR1 is LGHDT and CDR2 is YNNKEL (reference sequence). The CDR3 is made up of 14 amino acids. Unmatched junction bases numbered 6, after V lost 8 bases and J lost 3 bases. The CDR3 loop reads CASPADRGRYEQYF. The CDR3 DNA sequence: TGTGCCAGCCCCGCGGACAGGGGGCGCTACGAGCAGTACTTC.

V gene TRBV27 combines with J gene TRBJ2-3, with 11 bases fitting TRBD2. The CDR3 has 18 residues. Germline V gives CDR1 MNHEY, CDR2 SMNVEV (reference sequence). After removal of 5 bases from V and 2 bases from J, the junction contained 12 bases not matched to a gene. CDR3 region: CASSHNNLAGGPTDTQYF. In DNA form, the CDR3 reads TGTGCCAGCAGTCACAACAACTTAGCGGGGGGGCCCACAGATACGCAGTATTTT.

The genes are TRBV5-1 and TRBJ2-3; D remains ambiguous. The CDR3 extends over 11 amino acids. Between the trimmed V and J ends, which lost 5 bases and 6 bases, there was a span of 7 bases. Germline values: CDR1 SGHRS, CDR2 YFSETQ. The CDR3 nucleotides read TGCGCCAGCAGAAACTCGGATACGCAGTATTTT. This codes for CASRNSDTQYF.

This clone was detected only a few times. This chain connects TRBV27 to TRBJ1-1; D is undetermined. Germline V lookup: CDR1 MNHEY, CDR2 SMNVEV (reference sequence). This CDR3 is built from 15 residues. V was cut by 0 bases and J by 0 bases, with 8 bases left in between. CDR3 residues: CASSLSWGMNTEAFF. The CDR3 nucleotides read TGTGCCAGCAGTTTATCGTGGGGAATGAACACTGAAGCTTTCTTT.

The chain has TRBV29-1 and TRBJ1-2; 7 bases line up with TRBD1. Germline-derived CDR1 and CDR2 are SQVTM and ANQGSEA. Trimming at V came to 3 bases and at J to 6 bases, leaving 4 bases not matched to a gene. The CDR3 totals 12 residues. In DNA form, the CDR3 reads TGCAGCGTTGAGGAGAGGGGGCATGGCTACACCTTC. Its translation: CSVEERGHGYTF.

The J gene is TRBJ1-1, the V gene TRBV12-3 or TRBV12-4; D not certain. The V and J ends lost 3 bases and 7 bases respectively, with 12 bases between them. This CDR3 is built from 13 residues. For the CDR3, the DNA is TGTGCCAGCAGTTTGGGAGTGGAAGGTGAAGCTTTCTTT. Translated, it gives CASSLGVEGEAFF.

The gene calls are TRBV20-1 and TRBJ2-5; D remains ambiguous. V was clipped by 4 bases and J by 0 bases, with 3 bases between them. In germline, CDR1 is DFQATT, CDR2 SNEGSKA (reference sequence). The CDR3 has 11 amino acids. The CDR3 spells CSAIYQETQYF. In DNA, the CDR3 is TGCAGTGCTATTTACCAAGAGACCCAGTACTTC.

V gene TRBV3-1 (or the pseudogene TRBV3-2) combines with J gene TRBJ2-1; 7 bases are shared with TRBD1. This CDR3 has 16 residues. The trim removed 5 bases at V and 3 bases at J, leaving 10 bases unmatched. The V gene's germline CDR1 is LGHDT and CDR2 YNNKEL (reference sequence). This CDR3 reads CASSGTRAGGYNEQFF. CDR3 DNA sequence: TGTGCCAGCAGCGGTACCCGAGCAGGGGGCTACAATGAGCAGTTCTTC.

V gene TRBV4-1 combines with J gene TRBJ2-4, with 11 bases aligning to TRBD2. The CDR3 consists of 14 residues. V lost 3 bases to trimming and J lost 12 bases; unmatched junction nucleotides: 7. Germline V gene data show CDR1 as MGHRA and CDR2 as YSYEKL. This CDR3 reads CASSHPGTSGAQYF. CDR3 sequence (DNA): TGCGCCAGCAGCCACCCCGGGACTAGCGGCGCTCAGTACTTC.

The J gene is TRBJ1-2, the V gene TRBV7-9, with 8 bases aligning to TRBD1. This CDR3 region has 17 residues. CDR1 is SEHNR, CDR2 FQNEAQ, per germline (reference sequence). The V and J ends lost 3 bases and 2 bases, in that order; junction bases with no gene match: 11. The DNA of the CDR3 is TGTGCCAGCAGCTTCGTGGTTAGGGGGGACAGGAACTATGGCTACACCTTC. Protein product: CASSFVVRGDRNYGYTF.

In this sample, this clone turned up many times. This chain joins TRBV6-4 and TRBJ2-1; perhaps TRBD2 as D (6 bases). The germline gives CDR1 MRHNA, CDR2 SNTAGT. V gave up 4 bases and J gave up 2 bases, with 12 bases separating them. This CDR3 has 15 residues. The CDR3 coding sequence is TGTGCCAGCAGTGTGGCGGCGGGGCCCTACAATGAGCAGTTCTTC. This sequence encodes CASSVAAGPYNEQFF.

The chain uses TRBV7-2 and TRBJ2-5; TRBD2 matches at 10 bases. CDR3 length: 16 amino acids. V gave up 0 bases and J gave up 6 bases; unmatched junction bases: 7. Looked up from germline, CDR1 is SGHTA and CDR2 is FQGNSA. The CDR3 here is CASSLAATSGVKTQYF. CDR3 nucleotides: TGTGCCAGCAGCTTAGCGGCTACTAGCGGGGTGAAGACCCAGTACTTC. Looking up the rest from reference TRBV7-2 and TRBJ2-5 gives the full variable domain: GAGVSQSPSNKVTEKGKDVELRCDPISGHTALYWYRQSLGQGLEFLIYFQGNSAPDKSGLPSDRFSAERTGGSVSTLTIQRTQQEDSAVYLCASSLAATSGVKTQYFGPGTRLLVL.

The chain employs TRBV28 and TRBJ2-5; 15 bases are shared with TRBD2. In germline, CDR1 is MDHEN, CDR2 SYDVKM. The CDR3 length is 17 residues. V was clipped by 5 bases and J by 0 bases; unmatched bases: 4. CDR3 DNA sequence: TGTGCCAGCAGTACCGGGACTAGCGGGGGGTACCAAGAGACCCAGTACTTC. It specifies CASSTGTSGGYQETQYF.

Here the CDR3 reads CASSARTSGGTDTQYF. The CDR3 DNA reads as TGCGCCAGCTCTGCTAGGACTAGCGGGGGCACAGATACGCAGTATTTT. This chain uses TRBV5-1 with TRBJ2-3; TRBD2 matches at 12 bases. The CDR3 covers 16 residues. The V and J ends lost 7 bases and 1 base, in that order; junction bases with no gene match: 7. Germline V gives CDR1 SGHRS, CDR2 YFSETQ. Combining the CDR3 with reference TRBV5-1 and TRBJ2-3 gives the whole variable domain KAGVTQTPRYLIKTRGQQVTLSCSPISGHRSVSWYQQTPGQGLQFLFEYFSETQRNKGNFPGRFSGRQFSNSRSEMNVSTLELGDSALYLCASSARTSGGTDTQYFGPGTRLTVL.

This chain connects TRBV30 to TRBJ2-7, with D tentatively TRBD2 (5 bases). The germline V and J ends were trimmed by 5 bases and 3 bases, with 14 bases remaining between them. Per germline, CDR1 GTSNPN and CDR2 SVGIG (reference sequence). The CDR3 is made up of 13 amino acids. The CDR3 sequence is CAWGHREGYEQYF. In DNA form, the CDR3 reads TGTGCCTGGGGTCACAGAGAGGGCTACGAGCAGTACTTC.

This chain connects TRBV6-4 to TRBJ1-3; D perhaps matches TRBD1 (5 bases). The V end was cut by 0 bases, the J end by 0 bases, with 15 bases between. Per germline, CDR1 MRHNA and CDR2 SNTAGT. This CDR3 is 18 amino acids long. CDR3 nucleotide sequence: TGTGCCAGCAGTGACTCGACGTTATCGGGGACCTCTGGAAACACCATATATTTT. It is translated as CASSDSTLSGTSGNTIYF.

The genes are TRBV2 and TRBJ2-1, with 7 bases identical to TRBD1. V was clipped by 9 bases and J by 7 bases; unmatched bases: 12. This CDR3 spans 14 amino acids. Germline V lookup: CDR1 SNHLY, CDR2 FYNNEI. CDR3 residues: CASTGERVGNEQFF. The DNA of the CDR3 is TGTGCCAGTACAGGGGAACGGGTCGGTAATGAGCAGTTCTTC.

The chain couples TRBV24-1 to TRBJ2-5; D is possibly TRBD1 (6 bases). The ends were cut back, 7 bases at V and 3 bases at J, with 11 bases in the middle. Germline-derived CDR1 and CDR2 are KGHDR and SFDVKD. The CDR3 runs to 13 residues. In DNA form, the CDR3 reads TGTGCCACCAGGGGACATGATAAAGAGACCCAGTACTTC. Translation gives CATRGHDKETQYF.

The rearrangement uses TRBV6-1 and TRBJ1-5; the D gene is possibly TRBD1 (5 bases). The V gene lost 2 bases and the J gene lost 0 bases, with 8 bases spanning the gap. The CDR3 extends over 15 amino acids. Germline V gene sequence: CDR1 MNHNS, CDR2 SASEGT. CDR3 region: CASSEIQGSNQPQHF. As DNA, the CDR3 is TGTGCCAGCAGTGAAATCCAGGGTAGCAATCAGCCCCAGCATTTT.

V gene TRBV4-1 combines with J gene TRBJ1-4; D perhaps matches TRBD1 (6 bases). This CDR3 comprises 16 residues. Germline loops: CDR1 MGHRA, CDR2 YSYEKL. V was pared by 2 bases and J by 5 bases, with 15 bases between. The CDR3 loop reads CASSQPTRGKNEKLFF. The DNA for the CDR3 is TGCGCCAGCAGCCAACCGACCAGGGGAAAGAATGAAAAACTGTTTTTT.

The gene calls are TRBV4-1 and TRBJ2-2; D ambiguous. V lost 3 bases, J lost 0 bases, and 11 bases lay in between. Germline V lookup: CDR1 MGHRA, CDR2 YSYEKL. CDR3 length: 16 amino acids. This CDR3 reads CASSHNSAANTGELFF. CDR3 in DNA: TGCGCCAGCAGCCATAATAGTGCCGCGAACACCGGGGAGCTGTTTTTT.

V is TRBV29-1 and J is TRBJ2-5, with 7 positions matching TRBD2. V was clipped by 6 bases and J by 6 bases; unmatched bases: 7. The CDR3 runs 12 residues. Germline V gives CDR1 SQVTM, CDR2 ANQGSEA. Written as DNA, the CDR3 is TGCAGCGTGAAGACAGCGGGGCAGACCCAGTACTTC. This codes for CSVKTAGQTQYF.

In nucleotides, the CDR3 is TGCGCCAGCAGCTTGGGGGCGGGGGCGAGGACAGATACGCAGTATTTT. Translating it yields CASSLGAGARTDTQYF. The genes are TRBV5-1 and TRBJ2-3, with TRBD2 as a possible D gene (7 bases). Germline V gene data show CDR1 as SGHRS and CDR2 as YFSETQ. V lost 0 bases and J lost 3, with 14 bases in between. The CDR3 is made up of 16 amino acids.

This clone was seen just once. The chain uses TRBV7-9 and TRBJ1-6; D is perhaps TRBD1 (6 bases). Germline V gene sequence: CDR1 SEHNR, CDR2 FQNEAQ (reference sequence). This CDR3 region has 14 residues. CDR3 region: CASSLTGANSPLHF. The DNA of the CDR3 is TGTGCTTCATCCTTGACAGGCGCGAATTCACCCCTCCACTTT.

The J gene is TRBJ2-5, the V gene TRBV28; 11 nucleotides line up with TRBD2. Germline CDR1 reads MDHEN; CDR2 reads SYDVKM. This CDR3 has 16 amino acids. J was trimmed by 5 bases and V by 3 bases; bases with no gene match: 8. As DNA, the CDR3 is TGTGCCAGCAGTTTGTCTAGCGGGGGGCAGGGGGAGACCCAGTACTTC. Translated: CASSLSSGGQGETQYF.

This sequence joins TRBV12-3 or TRBV12-4 and TRBJ1-2, with D perhaps TRBD1 (5 bases). This CDR3 is 13 amino acids long. V lost 5 bases to trimming and J lost 7 bases, with 14 bases between them. Here the CDR3 reads CASSTGAVFGYTF. CDR3 nucleotides: TGTGCCAGCAGTACCGGGGCAGTATTTGGCTACACCTTC.

The chain combines TRBV6-5 with TRBJ2-2; 7 nucleotides align to TRBD1. V shed 6 bases, J shed 7 bases, and the junction held 2 bases outside the gene matches. Germline CDR1 is MNHEY and CDR2 is SVGAGI. The CDR3 has 12 amino acids. CDR3 nucleotide sequence: TGTGCCAGCAGACAGGGGTTCGGGGAGCTGTTTTTT. Translating gives CASRQGFGELFF.

This chain joins TRBV27 and TRBJ1-1; tentatively, D is TRBD1 (5 bases). Per germline, CDR1 MNHEY and CDR2 SMNVEV (reference sequence). Trimming took 5 bases from V and 6 from J, leaving 10 bases between them. The CDR3 sequence is 12 residues long. The CDR3 nucleotides are TGTGCCAGCAGTCGGACAAAATCTGAAGCTTTCTTT. Its translation is CASSRTKSEAFF.

The rearrangement links TRBV28 to TRBJ1-2; a possible D gene is TRBD1 (5 bases). The CDR3 is 13 amino acids. V was pared by 4 bases and J by 3 bases, with 9 bases between. CDR1 and CDR2 from the germline V gene are MDHEN and SYDVKM. The CDR3 coding sequence is TGTGCCAGCAGTTCAGGACACTACTATGGCTACACCTTC. It codes for CASSSGHYYGYTF.

The chain links TRBV25-1 to TRBJ2-1; D is perhaps TRBD2 (6 bases). Germline values: CDR1 MGHDK, CDR2 SYGVNS. This CDR3 is 15 amino acids long. The ends were cut back, 4 bases at V and 0 bases at J, with 10 bases in the middle. As DNA, the CDR3 is TGTGCCAGCAGTGGAGGGACTCACTCCTACAATGAGCAGTTCTTC. As protein: CASSGGTHSYNEQFF. The full variable domain, completed using reference TRBV25-1 and TRBJ2-1, is EADIYQTPRYLVIGTGKKITLECSQTMGHDKMYWYQQDPGMELHLIHYSYGVNSTEKGDLSSESTVSRIRTEHFPLTLESARPSHTSQYLCASSGGTHSYNEQFFGPGTRLTVL.